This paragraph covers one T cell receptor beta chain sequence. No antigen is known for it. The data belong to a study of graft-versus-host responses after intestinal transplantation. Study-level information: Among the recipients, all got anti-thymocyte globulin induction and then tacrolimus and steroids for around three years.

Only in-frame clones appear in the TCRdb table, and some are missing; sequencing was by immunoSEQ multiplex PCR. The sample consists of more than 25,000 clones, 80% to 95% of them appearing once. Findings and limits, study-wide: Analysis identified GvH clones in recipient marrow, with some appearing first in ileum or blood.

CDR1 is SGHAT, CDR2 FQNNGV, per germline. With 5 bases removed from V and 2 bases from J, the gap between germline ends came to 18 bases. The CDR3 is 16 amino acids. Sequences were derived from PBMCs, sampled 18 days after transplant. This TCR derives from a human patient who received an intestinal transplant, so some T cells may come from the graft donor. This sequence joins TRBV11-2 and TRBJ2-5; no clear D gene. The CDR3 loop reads CASSGPSFGRQETQYF. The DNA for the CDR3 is TGTGCCAGCAGCGGCCCCTCTTTCGGTAGGCAAGAGACCCAGTACTTC.